This T cell receptor beta chain was profiled in a study of cytomegalovirus exposure and HLA in healthy donors. Though nominally healthy at sampling, donors likely had unrecorded immune exposures. Primers for the PCR totalled 60 Vbeta and 13 Jbeta. In the original workflow: An analysis performed later counted 73 million or so unique TCR beta chains (around 9.9 million of them shared). TCRdb's copy holds only in-frame clones and misses some; the assay was immunoSEQ multiplex PCR. V and J calls and clone size come straight from that table; D and trimming were deduced from the DNA. The sample records some 150,000 clones, over 80% being singletons. The CDR3 spans 16 residues. V lost 5 bases to trimming and J lost 0 bases, with 13 bases between them. Germline CDR1 reads MNHEY; CDR2 reads SMNVEV (reference sequence). The sample holds one count of this clone. No antigen is known for it. The study, taken as a whole, reports: Later analysis identified about 17,000 TCR beta sequences associated with HLA alleles, using a false discovery rate threshold of 0.05. Researchers reported that a few CMV-associated chains were confirmed in vitro as CMV antigen-specific.

The sequenced sample consisted of PBMCs. The chain has TRBV27 and TRBJ2-2; TRBD2 might be the D (6 bases). This sequence was found in a man aged 35-49 years in good health and CMV-seronegative. The CDR3 nucleotides read TGTGCCAGCAGTCTCCGGCTAGCGCCGAACACCGGGGAGCTGTTTTTT. As protein: CASSLRLAPNTGELFF.